The present TCR beta chain was sequenced within a study of blood T cell repertoires in COVID-19. Study information: From T cells, B-cell-depleted T cells, or PBMCs came the material, which was cDNA or gDNA.

The CDR3 runs to 14 residues. The germline V and J ends were trimmed by 2 bases and 3 bases, with 7 bases remaining between them. The V gene's germline CDR1 is LNHDA and CDR2 SQIVND (reference sequence). Authors' data handling: By means of reference gene primer amplification, nucleated cell counts were estimated. Profiled with immunoSEQ multiplex PCR; TCRdb holds only in-frame clones, not every one. That table furnishes V, J and clone size, whereas the DNA furnished D and trimming. The sample carries nearly 95,000 clones, 90% recorded once. The clonotype comes from a human donor with active COVID-19. The donor label of this sample is uncertain. The V and J genes are TRBV19 and TRBJ2-2, with D maybe TRBD2 (5 bases). Sequences were obtained from peripheral blood. Here the CDR3 DNA reads TGTGCCAGTAGTATATCGGGGTACACCGGGGAGCTGTTTTTT. Encoded protein: CASSISGYTGELFF. Combining the CDR3 with reference TRBV19 and TRBJ2-2 gives the whole variable domain DGGITQSPKYLFRKEGQNVTLSCEQNLNHDAMYWYRQDPGQGLRLIYYSQIVNDFQKGDIAEGYSVSREKKESFPLTVTSAQKNPTAFYLCASSISGYTGELFFGEGSRLTVL.